The 6 T cell receptor beta chains in this list originate from one sample, sequenced in a study of blood T cell repertoires in COVID-19. Assay: immunoSEQ multiplex PCR; the TCRdb copy retains only in-frame clones and omits some. The data show over 85,000 clones, with 70% to 90% seen just once and 7% to 8.5% held by the top ten. Sequencing was carried out using peripheral blood. All receptors derive from a woman between 70 and 85 years old with acute or convalescent COVID-19.

The chain couples TRBV5-1 to TRBJ1-6; maybe TRBD1 (6 bases). Per the germline V gene, CDR1 is SGHRS and CDR2 is YFSETQ. Trimming cost V 0 bases and J 0 bases, with 10 bases left between them. The CDR3 is made up of 17 amino acids. The CDR3 nucleotides read TGCGCCAGCAGCTTGGCAGGGGTAGGCTCCTATAATTCACCCCTCCACTTT. It translates to CASSLAGVGSYNSPLHF.

The chain carries TRBV12-3 or TRBV12-4 and TRBJ1-5, with 7 nucleotides matching TRBD1. The CDR3 totals 12 residues. V lost 0 bases and J lost 11; bases outside the gene matches: 1. For the CDR3, the DNA is TGTGCCAGCAGTTTAGCGGACAGGTCCCAGCATTTT. Amino acids: CASSLADRSQHF.

The genes are TRBV7-9 and TRBJ2-7, with a weak D call TRBD1 (6 bases). Per the germline V gene, CDR1 is SEHNR and CDR2 is FQNEAQ (reference sequence). The CDR3 runs to 13 residues. V was shortened by 4 bases and J by 4 bases, with 11 bases between the two germline ends. Here the CDR3 reads CASSWGRGYEQYF. CDR3 bases: TGTGCCAGCAGCTGGGGGCGAGGATACGAGCAGTACTTC.

The chain is built from TRBV24-1 and TRBJ2-2; 12 positions agree with TRBD2. The CDR3 consists of 17 residues. Germline values: CDR1 KGHDR, CDR2 SFDVKD. The junction had 5 bases not matched to a gene; V was cut back by 4 bases and J by 3 bases. Here the CDR3 DNA reads TGTGCCACCAGTGACGCTAGCGGGAGGGCCGACACCGGGGAGCTGTTTTTT. Protein: CATSDASGRADTGELFF.

This chain connects TRBV2 to TRBJ2-3; D uncertain. This CDR3 has 13 amino acids. Germline V gives CDR1 SNHLY, CDR2 FYNNEI. V gave up 4 bases and J gave up 1 base, with 6 bases separating them. For the CDR3, the DNA is TGTGCCAGCAGTGTGGCTGGCACAGATACGCAGTATTTT. Amino acids: CASSVAGTDTQYF.

The gene calls are TRBV6-5 and TRBJ1-1; D gene uncertain. Germline V CDR1 and CDR2: MNHEY, SVGAGI. Trimming removed 6 bases from V and 0 bases from J, with 8 bases in between. CDR3 length equals 13 residues. The CDR3: CASSQQMNTEAFF. The CDR3, as DNA: TGTGCCAGCAGCCAACAGATGAACACTGAAGCTTTCTTT.